Below are 25 T cell receptor beta chains sequenced from a single sample in a study of blood T cells in healthy people across ages. Alongside a J-beta primer mix, a sample-barcoded 5' primer served in a second PCR lasting roughly 6 to 12 cycles. TCRdb redid the calling of the 5' RACE reads with MiXCR, one entry per CDR3 protein. The repertoire consists of roughly 1,800,000 distinct CDR3 sequences, with roughly 50% occurring once and the leading ten covering over 2%. The sample consisted of blood. All receptors come from a woman between 35 and 50 years old in good health.

Turning to this clonotype: The junction departs from the called germline gene at one end, perhaps through a read error. V and J are TRBV5-6 and TRBJ2-5; no reliable D call. Germline V gene data show CDR1 as SGHDT and CDR2 as YYEEEE. This CDR3 has 17 residues. In DNA, the CDR3 is TGTGCCGGCAGCTTTTTGGACCTTCTCACTCTAGGGAATGAGCAGTACTTC. Protein sequence: CAGSFLDLLTLGNEQYF.

In regard to this clonotype: A much larger clone differs by one base, so this may be a read error. The chain carries TRBV5-1 and TRBJ2-1, with 15 bases matching TRBD2. The CDR3 length is 15 residues. The germline V gene has CDR1 SGHRS and CDR2 YFSETQ. Trimming took 7 bases from V and 8 from J; bases not matched to a gene: 7. The CDR3 nucleotides read TGCGCCAGCGGCCAAGGACTAGCGGGGGGGTATGAGCAGTTCTTC. Translation gives CASGQGLAGGYEQFF.

The gene calls are TRBV29-1 and TRBJ2-4; D remains ambiguous. Trimming left V 5 bases short and J 0 bases short, with 11 bases between. Germline CDR1 and CDR2: SQVTM and ANQGSEA. This CDR3 comprises 14 residues. Here the CDR3 reads CSVRARLAKNIQYF. CDR3 nucleotides: TGCAGCGTTCGGGCCCGTCTAGCCAAAAACATTCAGTACTTC. Full variable domain (remainder filled in from reference TRBV29-1 and TRBJ2-4): SAVISQKPSRDICQRGTSLTIQCQVDSQVTMMFWYRQQPGQSLTLIATANQGSEATYESGFVIDKFPISRPNLTFSTLTVSNMSPEDSSIYLCSVRARLAKNIQYFGAGTRLSVL.

V is TRBV7-2 and J is TRBJ2-3, with TRBD1 matching 8 bases. The ends lost 0 bases at V and 1 base at J; junction bases unmatched: 0. Germline V gene sequence: CDR1 SGHTA, CDR2 FQGNSA. This CDR3 is 15 amino acids long. CDR3 DNA: TGTGCCAGCAGCTTAGCCAGGGGGCGCACAGATACGCAGTATTTT. Translated, it gives CASSLARGRTDTQYF. The complete variable domain, with remaining parts taken from reference TRBV7-2 and TRBJ2-3, reads GAGVSQSPSNKVTEKGKDVELRCDPISGHTALYWYRQSLGQGLEFLIYFQGNSAPDKSGLPSDRFSAERTGGSVSTLTIQRTQQEDSAVYLCASSLARGRTDTQYFGPGTRLTVL.

The V and J genes are TRBV20-1 and TRBJ2-7; the D gene is possibly TRBD2 (6 bases). Germline V CDR1 and CDR2: DFQATT, SNEGSKA (reference sequence). There are 13 residues in the CDR3. Trimming removed 6 bases from V and 7 bases from J, with 19 bases in between. This chain's CDR3 is CSAPDYKYNEQYF. The CDR3 bases are TGCAGTGCGCCGGACTATAAGTACAATGAGCAGTACTTC.

This clonotype was counted at least ten times. The CDR3 loop is CASSLGPKLYF. The CDR3 DNA reads as TGTGCCAGCAGTTTAGGCCCTAAACTGTACTTC. J is TRBJ2-5 and V is TRBV27; no definite D call. This CDR3 is 11 amino acids long. The germline V gene has CDR1 MNHEY and CDR2 SMNVEV (reference sequence). V was trimmed by 2 bases and J by 13 bases, leaving 11 bases between them.

The chain links TRBV24-1 to TRBJ2-1; TRBD1 agrees at 7 bases. Germline V lookup: CDR1 KGHDR, CDR2 SFDVKD. V shed 3 bases and J 0 bases; nucleotides not matched to a gene: 10. This CDR3 has 18 amino acids. The CDR3 loop is CATSDVGTATSSYNEQFF. The DNA for the CDR3 is TGTGCCACCAGTGATGTGGGGACAGCCACCAGCTCCTACAATGAGCAGTTCTTC.

This clonotype showed up just a few times. CDR3 region: CASSLSFGYNEQFF. CDR3 DNA sequence: TGCGCCAGCAGCTTGAGTTTTGGGTACAATGAGCAGTTCTTC. The genes are TRBV5-1 and TRBJ2-1; D unclear. The germline V gene encodes CDR1 SGHRS and CDR2 YFSETQ. The V gene lost 1 base and the J gene lost 4 bases, with 9 bases spanning the gap. This CDR3 is 14 amino acids long.

The CDR3 here is CASSLFWSTDTQYF. The CDR3 DNA follows: TGTGCCAGCAGCCTCTTCTGGAGCACAGATACGCAGTATTTT. The rearrangement links TRBV3-1 to TRBJ2-3; D is uncertain. Deletions cut 4 bases from V and 0 bases from J, with 8 bases between. The CDR3 is 14 residues long. Germline V lookup: CDR1 LGHDT, CDR2 YNNKEL (reference sequence).

The CDR3 loop is CASSGHYQETQYF. CDR3 coding DNA: TGTGCCAGCAGCGGACATTACCAAGAGACCCAGTACTTC. This chain joins TRBV27 and TRBJ2-5, with D possibly being TRBD1 (5 bases). Per the germline V gene, CDR1 is MNHEY and CDR2 is SMNVEV (reference sequence). This CDR3 contains 13 residues. V lost 6 bases, J lost 0 bases, and 8 bases lay in between.

V is TRBV5-4 and J is TRBJ1-1; no clear D. Germline V CDR1 and CDR2: SGHNT, YYREEE (reference sequence). The CDR3 has 12 amino acids. Trimming shortened V by 4 bases and J by 0 bases, and 4 bases separated the two germline ends. The CDR3 region is CASSVMNTEAFF. CDR3 coding DNA: TGTGCCAGCAGCGTAATGAACACTGAAGCTTTCTTT.

V is TRBV4-1 and J is TRBJ2-7; D not resolved. Deletions cut 4 bases from V and 2 bases from J, with 9 bases between. The germline V gene has CDR1 MGHRA and CDR2 YSYEKL. The CDR3 is 13 amino acids. The CDR3 nucleotides are TGCGCCAGCAGCCCCTCAACAACCTACGAGCAGTACTTC. Its protein is CASSPSTTYEQYF.

This sequence joins TRBV24-1 and TRBJ2-7; 8 nucleotides align to TRBD1. CDR1 KGHDR and CDR2 SFDVKD come from the germline V gene. The V and J ends lost 2 bases and 5 bases, in that order; junction bases with no gene match: 4. CDR3 length: 14 residues. The CDR3 sequence: CATSDSNRGDEQYF. CDR3 DNA sequence: TGTGCCACCAGTGATTCGAACAGGGGGGACGAGCAGTACTTC.

The chain recombines TRBV3-1 with TRBJ2-1, with 8 bases matching TRBD2. V trimming: 1 base; J trimming: 4 bases; junction bases outside the gene matches: 12. The CDR3 covers 18 residues. The germline gives CDR1 LGHDT, CDR2 YNNKEL (reference sequence). In DNA, the CDR3 is TGTGCCAGCAGCCAAGTTTTACAGGGACTAGGGGAATACAATGAGCAGTTCTTC. It is translated as CASSQVLQGLGEYNEQFF.

This clonotype turned up a few times. CDR3 DNA sequence: TGCAGTGCAACCCATGCCCGAAGGCGGGATCAGCCCCAGCATTTT. It yields the protein CSATHARRRDQPQHF. The chain employs TRBV20-1 and TRBJ1-5; no reliable D call. The germline CDR1 and CDR2 sequences are DFQATT and SNEGSKA (reference sequence). Trimming cost V 6 bases and J 5 bases, with 20 bases left between them. The CDR3 covers 15 residues.

The chain employs TRBV4-1 and TRBJ2-1, with D tentatively TRBD1 or TRBD2 (5 bases each). Germline CDR1 and CDR2: MGHRA and YSYEKL. Trimming cost V 1 base and J 3 bases, with 16 bases left between them. The CDR3 is made up of 17 amino acids. CDR3 nucleotides: TGCGCCAGCAGCCAAGGGGGTGGGACGGGGTTCTACAATGAGCAGTTCTTC. Protein: CASSQGGGTGFYNEQFF.

The sample holds a few counts of this clonotype. The chain is built from TRBV6-1 and TRBJ1-2; D unclear. With 0 bases removed from V and 3 bases from J, the gap between germline ends came to 8 bases. Looked up from germline, CDR1 is MNHNS and CDR2 is SASEGT. There are 14 residues in the CDR3. The CDR3 here is CASSEAGADYGYTF. CDR3 bases: TGTGCCAGCAGTGAAGCTGGCGCGGACTATGGCTACACCTTC.

The rearrangement links TRBV5-1 to TRBJ2-4, with TRBD1 matching 11 bases. The J call could be wrong; TRBJ2-7 is a better fit for the DNA end. The CDR3 is 16 residues long. CDR1 and CDR2 from the germline V gene are SGHRS and YFSETQ. This CDR3 reads CASSFAGTGGFYEQYF. In DNA form, the CDR3 reads TGCGCCAGCAGCTTCGCCGGGACAGGGGGTTTCTACGAGCAGTACTTC.

The sample holds a few counts of this clonotype. The rearrangement uses TRBV5-8 and TRBJ2-1; 7 bases map to TRBD2. From germline, CDR1 is SGHTS and CDR2 YDEGEE. CDR3 length equals 14 residues. V gave up 9 bases and J gave up 3 bases; unmatched junction bases: 9. The CDR3: CATLLRGGYNEQFF. The CDR3 region has the DNA TGTGCCACCCTACTGCGCGGGGGCTACAATGAGCAGTTCTTC.

The chain links TRBV18 to TRBJ2-1; 7 positions match TRBD1. The V gene end was trimmed by 3 bases and the J gene end by 12 bases; junction bases not matched to a gene: 17. CDR1 is KGHSH and CDR2 is LQKENI in the germline V gene. The CDR3 loop spans 16 amino acids. The CDR3 region has the DNA TGTGCCAGCTCACCGGGGGAACAGGGGTCGATTATTCCGCAGTTCTTC. Its translation is CASSPGEQGSIIPQFF.

The V gene is TRBV7-4, the J gene TRBJ2-3; a possible D gene is TRBD2 (5 bases). Germline-derived CDR1 and CDR2 are SGHVT and SQSDAQ. This CDR3 is built from 16 residues. V dropped 5 bases and J dropped 4 bases, with 19 bases sitting between them. The DNA of the CDR3 is TGTGCCAGCAGCGCCAAGGAGGTTTCCCCTGCAGATACGCAGTATTTT. Its protein product is CASSAKEVSPADTQYF.

There are a few counts of this clonotype. V is TRBV12-3 or TRBV12-4 and J is TRBJ2-6, with 9 nucleotides matching TRBD1. This CDR3 region has 21 residues. Trimming took 5 bases from V and 2 from J; bases not matched to a gene: 19. The CDR3 DNA reads TGTGCCAGCAGTGGACGATCCGGGACAGGGCCCATCACTGCTGGGGCCAACGTCCTGACTTTC. Protein product: CASSGRSGTGPITAGANVLTF.

V is TRBV5-4 and J is TRBJ2-4, with 10 positions matching TRBD2. CDR3 length: 15 residues. The germline gives CDR1 SGHNT, CDR2 YYREEE (reference sequence). With 0 bases clipped from V and 13 bases from J, the junction kept 10 bases outside the gene matches. The CDR3 spells CASSLELAGHNEQYF. In DNA, the CDR3 is TGTGCCAGCAGCTTGGAACTAGCGGGGCACAATGAGCAGTACTTC.

The V call is TRBV24-1, the J call TRBJ2-3; 12 bases are a match to TRBD2. This CDR3 contains 16 residues. The V gene's germline CDR1 is KGHDR and CDR2 SFDVKD. J gave up 6 bases and V 7 bases, and 10 bases lay outside the gene matches. CDR3: CATSHSSGGARDTQYF. CDR3 sequence (DNA): TGTGCCACCAGCCATTCTAGCGGGGGGGCAAGGGATACGCAGTATTTT.

V and J are TRBV6-2 or TRBV6-3 and TRBJ1-2; unclear D gene. This CDR3 spans 15 amino acids. The V end lost 0 bases, the J end lost 4 bases, and 12 bases lay between the germline ends. In germline, CDR1 is MNHEY, CDR2 SVGEGT. This CDR3 is CASSYSMGEIYGYTF. The CDR3 DNA follows: TGTGCCAGCAGTTACTCGATGGGCGAGATCTATGGCTACACCTTC.